Sequencing of this TCR beta chain was carried out in a study of shared clonotypes between healthy human individuals. Whole-study results and caveats: In the sorted subsets, rarefaction showed sequencing was incomplete despite large depth. Specimens sampled were limited to blood, with tissue repertoires likely differing.

Cells designated naive CD8 were CD45RO-negative and were positively selected for CCR7, with terminally differentiated effector memory CD45RA+ cells excluded. Concerning this clone itself: Its specificity is unknown.

Some clones are missing from TCRdb's copy, which holds only in-frame ones; the method was immunoSEQ multiplex PCR. The table shows approximately 2,000,000 clones, with roughly 93% occurring only once. This CDR3 comprises 16 residues. V lost 1 base and J lost 1; bases outside the gene matches: 4. Germline values: CDR1 SGHTA, CDR2 FQGNSA. This chain uses TRBV7-2 with TRBJ2-3, with TRBD2 matching over 8 bases. The source material was naive CD8+ T cells from PBMCs. This clonotype was sampled from a man aged 18 to 29 in good health. Some clones in this sample may be carry-over from other donors' samples. In nucleotides, the CDR3 is TGTGCCAGCAGCTTAGGGAAAGCGGGGGGCACAGATACGCAGTATTTT. This sequence encodes CASSLGKAGGTDTQYF.